Given below is one TCR beta chain in context. Looked up from germline, CDR1 is SGHRS and CDR2 is YFSETQ. V shed 3 bases, J shed 5 bases, and the junction held 5 bases outside the gene matches. This CDR3 has 15 amino acids. This record comes from a study of blood T cell repertoires in COVID-19. Across the whole study: T cells, B-cell-depleted T cells, or PBMCs supplied cDNA or gDNA.

Assay: immunoSEQ multiplex PCR; the TCRdb copy retains only in-frame clones and omits some. The top ten hold roughly 2.5% of the sample, which has 250,000 or so clones, 90% seen once. The chain links TRBV5-1 to TRBJ1-6; 7 bases are a match to TRBD1. Sequencing was performed on peripheral blood. The TCR originated in a man under 40 with COVID-19, enrolled during active disease. This CDR3 reads CASSWTGTDNSPLHF. As DNA, the CDR3 is TGCGCCAGCAGCTGGACCGGGACAGATAATTCACCCCTCCACTTT. The complete variable domain, with remaining parts taken from reference TRBV5-1 and TRBJ1-6, reads KAGVTQTPRYLIKTRGQQVTLSCSPISGHRSVSWYQQTPGQGLQFLFEYFSETQRNKGNFPGRFSGRQFSNSRSEMNVSTLELGDSALYLCASSWTGTDNSPLHFGNGTRLTVT.